The rows below give T cell receptor beta chains drawn from one sample of a study of T-cell memory formation after mild COVID-19. TCRdb analysed the 5' RACE reads with MiXCR anew, one entry per CDR3 protein. The table has roughly 620,000 distinct CDR3 sequences, under 20% seen once. Specimen: PBMCs or a T cell subset sorted from them (not recorded which). These receptors were taken from an adult woman who had mild COVID-19 (a few samples of this study predate the infection). Cell type and time point are not known. The CDR3 runs from the conserved cysteine through the conserved F or W. D genes are given only for firm matches. Rows may omit the clone size; those that give it use once, few, many or a size class.

J: TRBJ1-5
V: TRBV24-1
size: NA
D: NA
CDR3: CATSRGGNQPQHF
DNA: TGTGCCACCAGTCGCGGGGGCAATCAGCCCCAGCATTTT

J: TRBJ2-7
V: TRBV18
size: few
D: TRBD1
CDR3: CASSPLPSQGAGNEQYF
DNA: TGTGCCAGCTCACCACTCCCCAGTCAGGGGGCCGGCAACGAGCAGTACTTC

J: TRBJ2-4
V: TRBV29-1
size: NA
D: NA
CDR3: CSVEDLQGLGNIQYF
DNA: TGCAGCGTTGAAGATCTACAGGGTCTGGGCAACATTCAGTACTTC

J: TRBJ2-3
V: TRBV27
size: NA
D: NA
CDR3: CASSFTSIKLAQYF
DNA: TGTGCCAGCAGTTTTACTAGCATCAAGCTGGCGCAGTATTTT

J: TRBJ2-3
V: TRBV7-2
size: many
D: TRBD1
CDR3: CASSPTSGTGTDTQYF
DNA: TGTGCCAGCAGCCCGACAAGTGGGACAGGGACAGATACGCAGTATTTT

J: TRBJ2-5
V: TRBV27
size: NA
D: NA
CDR3: CASSLTGGGVLETQYF
DNA: TGTGCCAGCAGTTTAACGGGAGGGGGCGTCTTGGAGACCCAGTACTTC

J: TRBJ2-7
V: TRBV29-1
size: few
D: NA
CDR3: CSVAVGAGGGVTYEQYF
DNA: TGCAGCGTTGCTGTGGGGGCCGGGGGAGGAGTCACCTACGAGCAGTACTTC

J: TRBJ2-1
V: TRBV28
size: many
D: NA
CDR3: CASSLGGPENEQFF
DNA: TGTGCCAGCAGTTTGGGGGGGCCGGAGAATGAGCAGTTCTTC

J: TRBJ2-3
V: TRBV6-2/TRBV6-3
size: NA
D: NA
CDR3: CASRRGDTQYF
DNA: TGTGCCAGCAGAAGGGGAGATACGCAGTATTTT

J: TRBJ1-1
V: TRBV5-1
size: few
D: NA
CDR3: CASSLVPATEAFF
DNA: TGCGCCAGCAGCTTGGTACCGGCGACTGAAGCTTTCTTT

J: TRBJ2-2
V: TRBV18
size: NA
D: NA
CDR3: CASSSYNILSTGELFF
DNA: TGTGCCAGCTCATCATACAACATCCTCAGCACCGGGGAGCTGTTTTTT

J: TRBJ2-2
V: TRBV12-3/TRBV12-4
size: many
D: NA
CDR3: CASSLSEYLTGELFF
DNA: TGTGCCAGCAGTCTAAGCGAATACCTCACCGGGGAGCTGTTTTTT

J: TRBJ1-4
V: TRBV7-3
size: few
D: NA
CDR3: CASSLKGGSNEKLFF
DNA: TGTGCCAGCAGCTTAAAAGGGGGTTCTAATGAAAAACTGTTTTTT

J: TRBJ2-1
V: TRBV3-1
size: NA
D: NA
CDR3: CASSHRDSPYNEQFF
DNA: TGTGCCAGCAGCCACCGGGACTCTCCCTACAATGAGCAGTTCTTC

J: TRBJ2-7
V: TRBV12-3/TRBV12-4
size: NA
D: TRBD2
CDR3: CASSLEGLAGGPYEQYF
DNA: TGTGCCAGCAGTTTAGAGGGACTAGCGGGGGGCCCCTACGAGCAGTACTTC

J: TRBJ2-1
V: TRBV19
size: many
D: TRBD2
CDR3: CASKILAGGIDEQFF
DNA: TGTGCCAGTAAAATCCTAGCGGGGGGGATTGATGAGCAGTTCTTC

J: TRBJ2-2
V: TRBV30
size: NA
D: TRBD2
CDR3: CAWSGILAGTGTGELFF
DNA: TGTGCCTGGAGTGGTATCCTAGCGGGAACCGGGACCGGGGAGCTGTTTTTT

J: TRBJ1-6
V: TRBV2
size: few
D: NA
CDR3: CASSSRGSSYNSPLHF
DNA: TGTGCCAGCAGCTCCAGGGGAAGCTCCTATAATTCACCCCTCCACTTT

J: TRBJ1-1
V: TRBV20-1
size: NA
D: NA
CDR3: CSARLPLTDLNTEAFF
DNA: TGCAGTGCTAGACTCCCCTTGACAGATCTCAACACTGAAGCTTTCTTT

J: TRBJ2-3
V: TRBV7-8
size: few
D: NA
CDR3: CASSLPARGLLLGDTQYF
DNA: TGTGCCAGCAGCTTACCCGCGCGGGGCCTACTCTTGGGAGATACGCAGTATTTT

J: TRBJ2-3
V: TRBV7-3
size: NA
D: TRBD2
CDR3: CASSDTQFVARGGHNTDTQYF
DNA: TGTGCCAGCAGCGATACCCAGTTCGTGGCCCGGGGGGGCCACAACACAGATACGCAGTATTTT

J: TRBJ2-2
V: TRBV5-4
size: NA
D: TRBD2
CDR3: CASSDATSGGAFGELFF
DNA: TGTGCCAGCAGCGACGCGACTAGCGGGGGGGCCTTCGGGGAGCTGTTTTTT

J: TRBJ2-5
V: TRBV24-1
size: NA
D: NA
CDR3: CATSDASEETQYF
DNA: TGTGCCACCAGTGATGCCTCGGAAGAGACCCAGTACTTC

J: TRBJ2-1
V: TRBV29-1
size: NA
D: NA
CDR3: CSADRGRYSSYNEQFF
DNA: TGCAGCGCCGACCGAGGGAGGTACAGCTCCTACAATGAGCAGTTCTTC

J: TRBJ2-4
V: TRBV5-8
size: few
D: NA
CDR3: CASSLAEVPYAKNIQYF
DNA: TGTGCCAGCAGCTTGGCAGAGGTCCCGTATGCCAAAAACATTCAGTACTTC

J: TRBJ1-1
V: TRBV5-6
size: many
D: NA
CDR3: CASSSGWTEAFF
DNA: TGTGCCAGCAGCTCTGGGTGGACTGAAGCTTTCTTT

J: TRBJ2-3
V: TRBV7-9
size: NA
D: TRBD2
CDR3: CASRLVAGGFTDTQYF
DNA: TGTGCCAGCAGACTCGTAGCGGGGGGGTTCACAGATACGCAGTATTTT

J: TRBJ2-5
V: TRBV12-3/TRBV12-4
size: few
D: NA
CDR3: CASRSLGETQYF
DNA: TGTGCCAGCAGGTCTCTGGGAGAGACCCAGTACTTC

J: TRBJ1-2
V: TRBV11-2
size: few
D: NA
CDR3: CASRSFLRDYGYTF
DNA: TGTGCCAGCAGATCATTCCTAAGGGACTATGGCTACACCTTC

J: TRBJ2-1
V: TRBV10-2
size: NA
D: TRBD2
CDR3: CASSELAGGSYNEQFF
DNA: TGCGCCAGCAGTGAACTAGCGGGAGGGTCCTACAATGAGCAGTTCTTC

J: TRBJ1-2
V: TRBV7-2
size: NA
D: NA
CDR3: CASSLEAGSSYGYTF
DNA: TGTGCCAGCAGCTTAGAGGCAGGATCTTCCTATGGCTACACCTTC

J: TRBJ2-7
V: TRBV12-3/TRBV12-4
size: NA
D: TRBD1
CDR3: CASSGGQGNSYEQYF
DNA: TGTGCCAGCAGTGGGGGACAGGGCAATTCCTACGAGCAGTACTTC

J: TRBJ2-1
V: TRBV2
size: NA
D: TRBD2
CDR3: CASSDRGLAPHEQFF
DNA: TGTGCCAGCAGTGACCGGGGACTAGCGCCACATGAGCAGTTCTTC

J: TRBJ2-5
V: TRBV6-6
size: few
D: NA
CDR3: CASTRGPGETQYF
DNA: TGTGCCAGCACCCGGGGGCCGGGAGAGACCCAGTACTTC

J: TRBJ2-3
V: TRBV27
size: NA
D: TRBD2
CDR3: CASSRAGGPHTQYF
DNA: TGTGCCAGCAGCCGAGCGGGGGGGCCACATACGCAGTATTTT

J: TRBJ1-1
V: TRBV24-1
size: few
D: NA
CDR3: CATSDSGGSTEAFF
DNA: TGTGCCACCAGTGATTCGGGGGGAAGCACTGAAGCTTTCTTT

J: TRBJ2-1
V: TRBV5-1
size: NA
D: TRBD1
CDR3: CASSPRGVTGSNEQFF
DNA: TGCGCCAGCAGCCCCCGTGGAGTGACAGGGTCCAATGAGCAGTTCTTC

J: TRBJ2-5
V: TRBV12-5
size: few
D: NA
CDR3: CASGLRQPGQETQYF
DNA: TGTGCTAGTGGCTTAAGACAGCCCGGCCAAGAGACCCAGTACTTC

J: TRBJ1-2
V: TRBV19
size: few
D: NA
CDR3: CASSIGDYGYTF
DNA: TGTGCCAGTAGTATAGGAGACTATGGCTACACCTTC

J: TRBJ2-1
V: TRBV12-3/TRBV12-4
size: NA
D: TRBD1
CDR3: CASSLRGPTYNEQFF
DNA: TGTGCCAGCAGTTTAAGGGGGCCTACCTACAATGAGCAGTTCTTC

J: TRBJ1-2
V: TRBV5-5
size: few
D: TRBD1
CDR3: CASSLGDSNYGYTF
DNA: TGTGCCAGCAGCTTGGGGGACAGCAACTATGGCTACACCTTC

J: TRBJ2-3
V: TRBV7-8
size: few
D: TRBD1
CDR3: CASSLFTTGGTDTQYF
DNA: TGTGCCAGCAGCCTCTTCACAACAGGGGGCACAGATACGCAGTATTTT